This T cell receptor (beta chain) is drawn from a study of T cell responses to AZD1222 COVID-19 vaccine. Notes on the study in general: A rise in Spike-specific TCR breadth and depth followed two AZD1222 doses. The donor group comprised mostly white British people and more females; the analysis possibly underestimated clonal diversity. Without day 14 samples, only post-peak T cell repertoires were studied.

Some clones are missing from TCRdb's copy, which holds only in-frame ones; the method was immunoSEQ multiplex PCR. The data show around 170,000 clones, approximately 91% seen once. A remark on this clone: Its antigen remains unknown.

V dropped 6 bases and J dropped 3 bases, with 11 bases sitting between them. The CDR3 sequence is 13 residues long. Germline V gives CDR1 MNHEY, CDR2 SVGAGI. Sample: peripheral blood, taken on day 0 of AZD1222 vaccination. The V call is TRBV6-5, the J call TRBJ1-2; D remains unclear. The clonotype was recovered from an adult in good health. CDR3 sequence reads: CASSPGSYYGYTF. The CDR3 region has the DNA TGTGCCAGCAGCCCCGGGAGTTACTATGGCTACACCTTC.